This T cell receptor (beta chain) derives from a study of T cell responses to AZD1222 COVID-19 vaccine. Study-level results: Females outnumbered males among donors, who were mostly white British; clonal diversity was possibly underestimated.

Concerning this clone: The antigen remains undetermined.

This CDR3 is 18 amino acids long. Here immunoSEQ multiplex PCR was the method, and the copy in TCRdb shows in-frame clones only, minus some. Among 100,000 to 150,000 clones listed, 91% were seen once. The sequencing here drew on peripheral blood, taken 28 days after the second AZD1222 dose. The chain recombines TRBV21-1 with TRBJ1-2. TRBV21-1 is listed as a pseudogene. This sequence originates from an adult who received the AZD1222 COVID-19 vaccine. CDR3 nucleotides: TGTGCCAGCAGCAAAGGGGATCGGGGAGGGGGAGACCACTATGGCTACACCTTC. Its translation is CASSKGDRGGGDHYGYTF.